This T cell receptor (beta chain) was obtained from a study of T cells in Graves' hyperthyroidism and ophthalmopathy. Amplified regions were TCR beta CDR3 sequences from RNA transcripts. The HTBI primer set served for first-round RT-PCR of the TCR CDR3. MiXCR was run by TCRdb on the multiplex PCR reads, yielding one entry per CDR3 protein. Altogether under 650,000 distinct CDR3 sequences are present, roughly 16% being singletons, with the ten largest covering 3.8%. The sample holds a few counts of this clonotype. Its antigen is unidentified. Trimming left V 4 bases short and J 2 bases short, with 14 bases between. Germline V lookup: CDR1 MDHEN, CDR2 SYDVKM. The CDR3 is made up of 15 amino acids. Study observations and caveats: Ophthalmopathy, as predicted by the model, came a median 6.5 months after the prediction. Clonotypes that were expanded in thyroid above 0.001 mostly appeared in blood too.

Patients having uncontrolled infection, another autoimmune disease, pregnancy or lactation were not included. The study based diagnoses on clinical symptoms, serum thyroxine and TRAb, thyroid ultrasound and orbital computed tomography. Sample: blood. The V call is TRBV28, the J call TRBJ1-1; D possibly corresponds to TRBD1 (6 bases). This TCR came from a woman aged 25-40 years with Graves' hyperthyroidism. For the CDR3, the DNA is TGTGCCAGCAGTTCCCATCAACAGGGAAACACTGAAGCTTTCTTT. It translates to CASSSHQQGNTEAFF.